The 27 T cell receptor beta chains below all came from one sample that was sequenced in a study of T cell responses to AZD1222 COVID-19 vaccine. Method: immunoSEQ multiplex PCR; TCRdb's copy keeps in-frame clones and lacks some. The table records approximately 110,000 clones, over 75% of them present only once. The source material was peripheral blood, sampled on day 0 of AZD1222 vaccination. These receptors all stem from an adult in good health.

The rearrangement uses TRBV2 and TRBJ2-6; TRBD1 matches 7 bases. The germline CDR1 and CDR2 sequences are SNHLY and FYNNEI. This CDR3 region has 15 residues. V gave up 8 bases and J gave up 4 bases; unmatched junction bases: 8. The CDR3 sequence: CASDGTVTGANVLTF. CDR3 bases: TGTGCCAGCGACGGGACAGTGACGGGGGCCAACGTCCTGACTTTC.

The gene calls are TRBV4-1 and TRBJ2-1; the match to TRBD2 covers 7 bases. The germline V gene encodes CDR1 MGHRA and CDR2 YSYEKL. V was clipped by 6 bases and J by 2 bases; unmatched bases: 7. This CDR3 has 15 residues. CDR3 region: CASRELGTTYNEQFF. The CDR3 bases are TGCGCCAGCAGGGAGCTCGGGACTACCTACAATGAGCAGTTCTTC.

The rearrangement links TRBV4-1 to TRBJ2-1; 10 positions agree with TRBD2. The CDR3 is made up of 17 amino acids. With 1 base clipped from V and 5 bases from J, the junction kept 8 bases outside the gene matches. Germline CDR1 reads MGHRA; CDR2 reads YSYEKL. The CDR3 sequence is CASSQGASGGRHNEQFF. The CDR3, as DNA: TGCGCCAGCAGCCAAGGGGCTAGCGGGGGCCGTCACAATGAGCAGTTCTTC.

This sequence joins TRBV10-1 and TRBJ2-3; TRBD2 agrees at 9 bases. The CDR3 extends over 17 amino acids. The germline V gene has CDR1 WNHNN and CDR2 SYGVQD (reference sequence). After removal of 0 bases from V and 6 bases from J, the junction contained 10 bases not matched to a gene. This CDR3 reads CASSESIAGVGADTQYF. CDR3 nucleotide sequence: TGCGCCAGCAGTGAGTCGATAGCGGGGGTAGGAGCGGATACGCAGTATTTT.

The rearrangement joins TRBV5-1 to TRBJ2-1; 7 bases align to TRBD1. The CDR3 spans 12 residues. Germline CDR1 and CDR2: SGHRS and YFSETQ. The ends lost 4 bases at V and 9 bases at J; junction bases unmatched: 4. CDR3 residues: CASSVQGSEQFF. In DNA form, the CDR3 reads TGCGCCAGCAGCGTACAGGGGAGTGAGCAGTTCTTC.

The chain couples TRBV28 to TRBJ2-7; maybe TRBD1 (5 bases). V was trimmed by 2 bases and J by 7 bases, leaving 9 bases between them. The CDR3 runs to 12 residues. Germline V lookup: CDR1 MDHEN, CDR2 SYDVKM. CDR3 residues: CASSLRRVEQYF. CDR3 bases: TGTGCCAGCAGTTTACGCAGGGTTGAGCAGTACTTC. Filled out from reference TRBV28 and TRBJ2-7, the complete variable domain reads DVKVTQSSRYLVKRTGEKVFLECVQDMDHENMFWYRQDPGLGLRLIYFSYDVKMKEKGDIPEGYSVSREKKERFSLILESASTNQTSMYLCASSLRRVEQYFGPGTRLTVT.

The chain joins TRBV10-3 to TRBJ1-5; weak D call: TRBD1 (5 bases). Trimming stripped 2 bases from V and 5 bases from J, with 13 bases between. This CDR3 comprises 15 residues. Germline V gene lookup returns CDR1 ENHRY and CDR2 SYGVKD. CDR3 sequence reads: CAISEGTGRYQPQHF. The CDR3 DNA is TGTGCCATCAGTGAGGGGACCGGGAGGTATCAGCCCCAGCATTTT.

This clone turned up a few times. The rearrangement uses TRBV28 and TRBJ1-5; no reliable D call. This CDR3 has 11 amino acids. V lost 2 bases and J lost 7, with 3 bases in between. Germline CDR1 reads MDHEN; CDR2 reads SYDVKM. CDR3 region: CASSLRQPQHF. The CDR3 DNA follows: TGTGCCAGCAGTTTAAGGCAGCCCCAGCATTTT.

This clone was recorded once. The chain uses TRBV2 and TRBJ2-2; 10 bases are shared with TRBD1. The CDR3 sequence is 16 residues long. The germline V gene has CDR1 SNHLY and CDR2 FYNNEI. J lost 7 bases, V lost 6 bases, and 11 bases had no gene match. Here the CDR3 reads CASRVTGGLSVGELFF. The CDR3 region has the DNA TGTGCCAGCAGGGTGACAGGGGGCTTAAGTGTCGGGGAGCTGTTTTTT.

This clone has more than one count but fewer than ten. The chain has TRBV24-1 and TRBJ2-3; D gene ambiguous. Germline assignment: CDR1 KGHDR and CDR2 SFDVKD. Trimming left V 0 bases short and J 4 bases short, with 4 bases between. This CDR3 is built from 13 residues. The chain's CDR3 is CATSDLRADTQYF. CDR3 in DNA: TGTGCCACCAGTGATTTGCGGGCAGATACGCAGTATTTT.

This chain links TRBV19 with TRBJ2-7; TRBD2 is a possible D gene (7 bases). This CDR3 contains 14 residues. Germline V gene lookup returns CDR1 LNHDA and CDR2 SQIVND (reference sequence). Trimming stripped 1 base from V and 2 bases from J, with 9 bases between. In DNA, the CDR3 is TGTGCCAGTAGTATAGGGCGGGGGCCCTACGAGCAGTACTTC. It specifies CASSIGRGPYEQYF.

V usage is TRBV29-1 and J usage is TRBJ2-1; D might be TRBD1 or TRBD2, each matching 6 bases. Germline CDR1 and CDR2: SQVTM and ANQGSEA. V lost 8 bases and J 12 bases, leaving 17 bases between the germline ends. CDR3 length: 11 residues. This CDR3 reads CSSNPGAGQFF. The CDR3 DNA sequence: TGCAGCTCCAACCCGGGGGCAGGGCAGTTCTTC.

The chain joins TRBV6-4 to TRBJ2-5; D is uncertain. V was clipped by 4 bases and J by 4 bases, with 10 bases between them. The CDR3 is 13 residues long. Germline loops: CDR1 MRHNA, CDR2 SNTAGT. CDR3 region: CASSVEASETQYF. The DNA of the CDR3 is TGTGCCAGCAGTGTAGAAGCATCAGAGACCCAGTACTTC.

The J gene is TRBJ2-7, the V gene TRBV27; maybe TRBD1 (6 bases). The V gene's germline CDR1 is MNHEY and CDR2 SMNVEV (reference sequence). Trimming pared 5 bases from V and 2 bases from J, leaving 10 bases between. CDR3 length: 13 amino acids. The CDR3 reads CASSRQAPYEQYF. CDR3 DNA: TGTGCCAGCAGTCGACAGGCCCCCTACGAGCAGTACTTC.

The chain has TRBV21-1 and TRBJ2-3; the table gives TRBD2 as D, unverified against the DNA. TRBV21-1 represents a pseudogene. This CDR3 comprises 17 residues. The DNA of the CDR3 is TGTGCCAGCAGCAAAAATGGAAGCGGGAGTAACACAGATACGCAGTATTTT. This encodes CASSKNGSGSNTDTQYF.

The V and J genes are TRBV27 and TRBJ2-7; D remains unclear. The CDR3 length is 14 residues. Deletions cut 8 bases from V and 0 bases from J, with 14 bases between. Germline values: CDR1 MNHEY, CDR2 SMNVEV (reference sequence). The CDR3 reads CASAESRISYEQYF. The CDR3 coding sequence is TGTGCCAGCGCGGAATCGCGGATCTCCTACGAGCAGTACTTC.

The table lists this clone with a count of one. CDR3 DNA sequence: TGCGCCATCACTCGGGACGGATCGAACACCGGGGAGCTGTTTTTT. Protein product: CAITRDGSNTGELFF. This chain links TRBV10-2 with TRBJ2-2; perhaps D is TRBD1 or TRBD2 (5 bases each). CDR3 length: 15 residues. Germline V lookup: CDR1 WSHSY, CDR2 SAAADI. V shed 10 bases and J shed 0 bases, with 15 bases lying between them.

The chain uses TRBV30 and TRBJ2-7; 9 bases are a match to TRBD1. With 5 bases clipped from V and 2 bases from J, the junction kept 10 bases outside the gene matches. Germline CDR1 GTSNPN, CDR2 SVGIG (reference sequence). This CDR3 has 15 amino acids. The CDR3 nucleotides read TGTGCCTGGGGCCTGTCCGGGACAGGGACCTACGAGCAGTACTTC. Encoded protein: CAWGLSGTGTYEQYF.

The V gene is TRBV28, the J gene TRBJ1-2; 7 bases map to TRBD1. V lost 2 bases, J lost 8 bases, and 8 bases stayed unmatched. The CDR3 length is 14 residues. Germline CDR1 and CDR2: MDHEN and SYDVKM. The CDR3 region is CASSLPQGERGYTF. The CDR3 DNA follows: TGTGCCAGCAGTTTACCGCAGGGGGAAAGGGGCTACACCTTC.

This clone was seen only once. The chain joins TRBV5-1 to TRBJ2-1, with 13 bases lining up with TRBD2. From germline, CDR1 is SGHRS and CDR2 YFSETQ. J lost 9 bases, V lost 9 bases, and 9 bases had no gene match. This CDR3 contains 14 residues. As DNA, the CDR3 is TGCGCCACCCGGACTAGCGGGAGTGTGGGTGAGCAGTTCTTC. Residues: CATRTSGSVGEQFF.

This sequence joins TRBV9 and TRBJ2-7, with 12 bases that match TRBD1. After removal of 2 bases from V and 4 bases from J, the junction contained 16 bases not matched to a gene. The CDR3 length is 19 residues. Germline V gives CDR1 SGDLS, CDR2 YYNGEE. The DNA for the CDR3 is TGTGCCAGCAGCGTGGGACCCCTGGCCCCGGGACAGGGGGCGTACGAGCAGTACTTC. It yields the protein CASSVGPLAPGQGAYEQYF.

CDR3 sequence (DNA): TGTGCCAGCAGCTCGGGACAAACCTACGAGCAGTACTTC. Its translation is CASSSGQTYEQYF. The chain uses TRBV7-6 and TRBJ2-7, with D possibly being TRBD1 (6 bases). Trimming removed 4 bases at V and 2 bases at J, with 9 bases between. Germline CDR1 reads SGHVS; CDR2 reads FNYEAQ. The length of the CDR3 is 13 residues.

This chain uses TRBV11-2 with TRBJ2-3, with 9 positions matching TRBD1. This CDR3 has 17 amino acids. CDR1 is SGHAT and CDR2 is FQNNGV in the germline V gene. V shed 5 bases, J shed 3 bases, and the junction held 12 bases outside the gene matches. The CDR3 DNA reads as TGTGCCAGCAGCCCAAGGGGGACACAGGGGGCAACAGATACGCAGTATTTT. As protein: CASSPRGTQGATDTQYF.

The V gene is TRBV19, the J gene TRBJ1-2; 8 bases match TRBD1. Germline CDR1 reads LNHDA; CDR2 reads SQIVND (reference sequence). This CDR3 contains 14 residues. After removal of 7 bases from V and 7 bases from J, the junction contained 11 bases not matched to a gene. CDR3 in amino acids: CASKDWTGNRGYTF. The CDR3 DNA follows: TGTGCCAGTAAGGACTGGACAGGGAATCGTGGCTACACCTTC.

V gene TRBV7-2 combines with J gene TRBJ2-7; 12 bases are a match to TRBD2. CDR1 is SGHTA and CDR2 is FQGNSA in the germline V gene. Losses at the gene ends were 0 bases for V and 6 bases for J; bases not matched to a gene: 6. The CDR3 consists of 16 residues. CDR3 DNA: TGTGCCAGCAGCTTAGCGGCGACTAGCGGGAGAGCCGAGCAGTACTTC. Protein: CASSLAATSGRAEQYF.

The V gene is TRBV7-3, the J gene TRBJ2-3; TRBD2 is a possible D gene (6 bases). This CDR3 is built from 15 residues. Germline CDR1 is SGHTA and CDR2 is FQGTGA. V dropped 2 bases and J dropped 0 bases, with 9 bases sitting between them. As DNA, the CDR3 is TGTGCCAGCAGCTTACCCGGGACTAGCACAGATACGCAGTATTTT. It specifies CASSLPGTSTDTQYF.

The gene calls are TRBV11-2 and TRBJ1-1; a possible D gene is TRBD1 (5 bases). CDR3 length equals 13 residues. The V end lost 6 bases, the J end lost 1 base, and 9 bases lay between the germline ends. In germline, CDR1 is SGHAT, CDR2 FQNNGV. The CDR3 bases are TGTGCCAGCAGTACCCAGGGGAACACTGAAGCTTTCTTT. Translated, it gives CASSTQGNTEAFF.